Below, 26 T cell receptor beta chains from the same sample are listed, as sequenced in a study of blood T cell repertoires in COVID-19. Generated by immunoSEQ multiplex PCR, the TCRdb table keeps only in-frame clones and is missing some. The sample gives approximately 190,000 clones, approximately 90% of which show up once; 0.5% to 0.6% is in the top ten. The material sequenced was peripheral blood. The source is a man aged 50 to 60 with acute or convalescent COVID-19.

V gene TRBV11-3 combines with J gene TRBJ2-2; 8 bases are shared with TRBD2. The CDR3 totals 18 residues. V dropped 3 bases and J dropped 6; count of bases not matched to a gene: 15. Per germline, CDR1 SGHNT and CDR2 YENEEA. The CDR3 bases are TGTGCCAGCAGCTTGGGCAAAGTGCGAGCGGGGGCCCCCGGGGAGCTGTTTTTT. Its translation is CASSLGKVRAGAPGELFF.

The V call is TRBV7-2, the J call TRBJ2-2; 11 bases are a match to TRBD2. V dropped 7 bases and J dropped 0; count of bases not matched to a gene: 7. Per the germline V gene, CDR1 is SGHTA and CDR2 is FQGNSA. CDR3 length: 17 residues. In DNA form, the CDR3 reads TGTGCCAGCAAGTCTAGCGGGGGGACTACGAACACCGGGGAGCTGTTTTTT. As protein: CASKSSGGTTNTGELFF. Full variable domain (missing parts from reference TRBV7-2 and TRBJ2-2): GAGVSQSPSNKVTEKGKDVELRCDPISGHTALYWYRQSLGQGLEFLIYFQGNSAPDKSGLPSDRFSAERTGGSVSTLTIQRTQQEDSAVYLCASKSSGGTTNTGELFFGEGSRLTVL.

This clone was found a few times. This chain joins TRBV7-9 and TRBJ2-1; 7 bases map to TRBD2. The CDR3 runs to 14 residues. Losses at the gene ends were 2 bases for V and 5 bases for J; bases not matched to a gene: 3. CDR1 is SEHNR, CDR2 FQNEAQ, per germline (reference sequence). The CDR3 sequence: CASSLMAGDNEQFF. The CDR3 DNA reads TGTGCCAGCAGCTTAATGGCGGGAGACAATGAGCAGTTCTTC.

The CDR3 region has the DNA TGTGCCAGCAGCCCGATGGACAGGGTGGGAAGCACAGATACGCAGTATTTT. Its translation: CASSPMDRVGSTDTQYF. The V call is TRBV7-6, the J call TRBJ2-3; 8 bases align to TRBD1. The V and J ends lost 5 bases and 0 bases, in that order; junction bases with no gene match: 10. The CDR3 loop spans 17 amino acids. Per the germline V gene, CDR1 is SGHVS and CDR2 is FNYEAQ.

V usage is TRBV2 and J usage is TRBJ2-7, with D possibly being TRBD1 (5 bases). There are 15 residues in the CDR3. Per germline, CDR1 SNHLY and CDR2 FYNNEI. Trimming removed 10 bases from V and 2 bases from J, with 21 bases in between. The CDR3 here is CAITFSGGAAYEQYV. CDR3 nucleotide sequence: TGTGCCATAACTTTTTCCGGTGGGGCGGCCTACGAGCAGTACGTC.

About this clone itself: A junction end diverges from the germline sequence, so it may reflect a read error. The chain carries TRBV9 and TRBJ1-1; D not certain. The CDR3 covers 14 residues. Per the germline V gene, CDR1 is SGDLS and CDR2 is YYNGEE. CDR3 sequence reads: CASGVDGMNTEAFF. The CDR3 coding sequence is TGTGCCAGCGGCGTAGACGGGATGAACACTGAAGCTTTCTTT.

This rearrangement joins TRBV11-2 to TRBJ2-7; a possible D gene is TRBD2 (5 bases). The CDR3 consists of 14 residues. The germline V and J ends were trimmed by 6 bases and 2 bases, with 14 bases remaining between them. The V gene's germline CDR1 is SGHAT and CDR2 FQNNGV. The CDR3 nucleotides read TGTGCCAGCAGTGGAGGTTCACTTACCTACGAGCAGTACTTC. Translated, it gives CASSGGSLTYEQYF. Drawing the rest from reference TRBV11-2 and TRBJ2-7, the complete variable domain is EAGVAQSPRYKIIEKRQSVAFWCNPISGHATLYWYQQILGQGPKLLIQFQNNGVVDDSQLPKDRFSAERLKGVDSTLKIQPAKLEDSAVYLCASSGGSLTYEQYFGPGTRLTVT.

This clone was counted a single time. The gene calls are TRBV5-1 and TRBJ2-2; 8 bases are a match to TRBD1. J gave up 8 bases and V 4 bases, and 7 bases lay outside the gene matches. The germline V gene encodes CDR1 SGHRS and CDR2 YFSETQ. The CDR3 is 14 amino acids. DNA of the CDR3: TGCGCCAGCAGCCTGGACAGGGTTTATGGGGAGCTGTTTTTT. It translates to CASSLDRVYGELFF.

The chain couples TRBV19 to TRBJ2-3; the D gene is possibly TRBD1 (6 bases). From germline, CDR1 is LNHDA and CDR2 SQIVND (reference sequence). With 6 bases removed from V and 2 bases from J, the gap between germline ends came to 12 bases. The CDR3 length is 14 residues. CDR3 amino acids: CASRQGRFTDTQYF. The DNA for the CDR3 is TGTGCCAGTAGGCAGGGGCGGTTCACAGATACGCAGTATTTT. Full variable domain (outside the CDR3, taken from reference TRBV19 and TRBJ2-3): DGGITQSPKYLFRKEGQNVTLSCEQNLNHDAMYWYRQDPGQGLRLIYYSQIVNDFQKGDIAEGYSVSREKKESFPLTVTSAQKNPTAFYLCASRQGRFTDTQYFGPGTRLTVL.

This clone turned up a few times. V usage is TRBV3-1 (or the pseudogene TRBV3-2) and J usage is TRBJ1-1; possible D gene TRBD1, 6 bases. V gave up 3 bases and J gave up 7 bases, with 15 bases separating them. CDR1 and CDR2 (germline): LGHDT, YNNKEL (reference sequence). This CDR3 has 14 amino acids. CDR3 bases: TGTGCCAGCAGCCAGTCAGGGGAGGGGGGTGAAGCTTTCTTT. Amino acid sequence: CASSQSGEGGEAFF.

CDR3 sequence (DNA): TGCAGCGTTGAGGGCCCACAGGGTGGGGAGCTGTTTTTT. This sequence encodes CSVEGPQGGELFF. V and J are TRBV29-1 and TRBJ2-2, with a tentative D call TRBD1 (6 bases). The CDR3 has 13 amino acids. V lost 3 bases and J 8 bases, leaving 13 bases between the germline ends. Germline loops: CDR1 SQVTM, CDR2 ANQGSEA.

This chain links TRBV2 with TRBJ2-2, with D tentatively TRBD2 (5 bases). Germline CDR1 is SNHLY and CDR2 is FYNNEI. The germline V and J ends were trimmed by 0 bases and 5 bases, with 16 bases remaining between them. This CDR3 contains 17 residues. This CDR3 reads CASSEARELWRTGELFF. In DNA form, the CDR3 reads TGTGCCAGCAGTGAAGCGAGGGAGTTGTGGAGGACCGGGGAGCTGTTTTTT. Complete variable domain (other parts from reference TRBV2 and TRBJ2-2): EPEVTQTPSHQVTQMGQEVILRCVPISNHLYFYWYRQILGQKVEFLVSFYNNEISEKSEIFDDQFSVERPDGSNFTLKIRSTKLEDSAMYFCASSEARELWRTGELFFGEGSRLTVL.

The chain joins TRBV28 to TRBJ2-1; D is undetermined. Trimming took 6 bases from V and 7 from J, leaving 7 bases between them. CDR1 is MDHEN and CDR2 is SYDVKM in the germline V gene. The CDR3 is 11 residues long. The CDR3 coding sequence is TGTGCCAGCAGCATTAGAAATGAGCAGTTCTTC. It encodes CASSIRNEQFF.

The chain uses TRBV24-1 and TRBJ2-3, with 8 bases lining up with TRBD1. The J segment lost 11 bases and the V segment lost 7 bases, leaving 10 bases of the junction unmatched. In germline, CDR1 is KGHDR, CDR2 SFDVKD. The CDR3 extends over 13 amino acids. CDR3: CATSTTGGALQYF. DNA of the CDR3: TGTGCCACCAGCACAACAGGGGGAGCTTTGCAGTATTTT.

The rearrangement links TRBV28 to TRBJ2-1; 14 bases agree with TRBD2. CDR1 and CDR2 (germline): MDHEN, SYDVKM. V lost 6 bases and J lost 5; bases outside the gene matches: 6. This CDR3 is built from 16 residues. The CDR3 region is CASRGGTSGSNNEQFF. The DNA for the CDR3 is TGTGCCAGCAGGGGGGGGACTAGCGGGAGCAACAATGAGCAGTTCTTC.

DNA for the CDR3: TGTGCCAGCAGCCGAGGCGGGGTTCCTTCGTCAGATACGCAGTATTTT. Amino acids: CASSRGGVPSSDTQYF. The chain carries TRBV6-2 or TRBV6-3 and TRBJ2-3, with D tentatively TRBD2 (6 bases). CDR3 length equals 16 residues. Germline CDR1 and CDR2: MNHEY and SVGEGT. Trimming removed 6 bases at V and 4 bases at J, with 20 bases between.

The J gene is TRBJ2-7, the V gene TRBV2; 8 bases match TRBD1. The CDR3 extends over 15 amino acids. Trimming took 5 bases from V and 0 from J; bases not matched to a gene: 6. Per the germline V gene, CDR1 is SNHLY and CDR2 is FYNNEI. The CDR3 DNA reads as TGTGCCAGCAGTAAGGACAGGGTGGTCTCCTACGAGCAGTACGTC. Translating it yields CASSKDRVVSYEQYV.

V usage is TRBV13 and J usage is TRBJ1-1; possible D gene TRBD1, 5 bases. V lost 4 bases to trimming and J lost 1 base, with 7 bases between them. The CDR3 covers 13 residues. The germline V gene has CDR1 PRHDT and CDR2 FYEKMQ (reference sequence). The CDR3 is CASSSTGNTEAFF. In nucleotides, the CDR3 is TGTGCCAGCAGCTCTACAGGGAACACTGAAGCTTTCTTT.

This clone was found once. The V gene is TRBV6-5, the J gene TRBJ2-1; 7 nucleotides agree with TRBD2. The CDR3 is made up of 14 amino acids. J lost 7 bases, V lost 4 bases, and 7 bases had no gene match. Germline-derived CDR1 and CDR2 are MNHEY and SVGAGI. The CDR3 DNA reads TGTGCCAGCAGTTTGGAGACTAGCTGGAATGAGCAGTTCTTC. Encoded protein: CASSLETSWNEQFF.

This chain connects TRBV19 to TRBJ1-4, with TRBD1 identical over 10 bases. This CDR3 comprises 15 residues. Germline assignment: CDR1 LNHDA and CDR2 SQIVND (reference sequence). V lost 6 bases to trimming and J lost 4 bases; unmatched junction nucleotides: 5. CDR3: CASRPGQGVNEKLFF. The CDR3 region has the DNA TGTGCCAGTAGACCCGGACAGGGGGTTAATGAAAAACTGTTTTTT.

The chain joins TRBV9 to TRBJ2-3; TRBD2 might be the D (6 bases). The CDR3 is 16 amino acids. Germline V gene sequence: CDR1 SGDLS, CDR2 YYNGEE. The V gene lost 4 bases and the J gene lost 1 base, with 16 bases spanning the gap. The CDR3 region has the DNA TGTGCCAGCAGCCCTACCAGCGGGTGGGGCACAGATACGCAGTATTTT. This gives the protein CASSPTSGWGTDTQYF. Drawing the rest from reference TRBV9 and TRBJ2-3, the complete variable domain is DSGVTQTPKHLITATGQRVTLRCSPRSGDLSVYWYQQSLDQGLQFLIQYYNGEERAKGNILERFSAQQFPDLHSELNLSSLELGDSALYFCASSPTSGWGTDTQYFGPGTRLTVL.

The V gene is TRBV6-2 or TRBV6-3, the J gene TRBJ2-7; D might be TRBD2 (6 bases). Trimming removed 0 bases from V and 2 bases from J, with 14 bases in between. Germline V gives CDR1 MNHEY, CDR2 SVGEGT. The CDR3 covers 16 residues. The CDR3 nucleotides read TGTGCCAGCAGTTACTCGATGGGGTCGGGAGCCTACGAGCAGTACGTC. Translating it yields CASSYSMGSGAYEQYV.

The chain carries TRBV24-1 and TRBJ2-7, with TRBD1 matching 7 bases. Per germline, CDR1 KGHDR and CDR2 SFDVKD. Trimming cost V 5 bases and J 5 bases; bases outside gene matches: 14. The CDR3 contains 16 residues. Here the CDR3 DNA reads TGTGCCACCAGTGGCTCCGGGACAGCTCAGGTCCACGAGCAGTACTTC. Amino acids: CATSGSGTAQVHEQYF.

The chain joins TRBV3-1 (or the pseudogene TRBV3-2) to TRBJ2-5; tentative D call: TRBD1 (6 bases). The CDR3 runs to 14 residues. Per the germline V gene, CDR1 is LGHDT and CDR2 is YNNKEL (reference sequence). Between the trimmed V and J ends, which lost 3 bases and 5 bases, there was a span of 13 bases. The CDR3 region is CASSQGAGGETQYF. Written as DNA, the CDR3 is TGTGCCAGCAGCCAGGGGGCTGGCGGGGAGACCCAGTACTTC.

V and J are TRBV6-5 and TRBJ1-1; TRBD1 agrees at 7 bases. Germline V CDR1 and CDR2: MNHEY, SVGAGI. Losses at the gene ends were 2 bases for V and 5 bases for J; bases not matched to a gene: 5. The CDR3 totals 14 residues. The CDR3, as DNA: TGTGCCAGCAGTTACGGCAGGGGGATTACTGAAGCTTTCTTT. The encoded protein is CASSYGRGITEAFF.

The V gene is TRBV6-1, the J gene TRBJ1-1; D might be TRBD1 (5 bases). CDR3 length: 13 amino acids. V shed 5 bases and J shed 1 base, with 8 bases lying between them. CDR1 and CDR2 from the germline V gene are MNHNS and SASEGT. In DNA form, the CDR3 reads TGTGCCAGCAGTTCGACAGCGAACACTGAAGCTTTCTTT. Translation gives CASSSTANTEAFF.